The present entry profiles one TCR beta chain with its context. This receptor's antigen is unknown. No base qualities exist here, and no much larger clone lies one base off it. These data originate in a study of T cell responses to AZD1222 COVID-19 vaccine (TCRdb year 2021). As for the study more broadly: Because spike-specific TCR depth and breadth did not differ between the two schedules, AZD1222 recipients who got a second dose at roughly 4 weeks were pooled with those who got a second dose at roughly 12 weeks. Enrollment into the trials was organized by age into subgroups of 18-55, 56-69 and 70-plus years, and those subgroups contained approximately 160, 26 and 62 TCR-sequenced participants, respectively. A total of 230 to 250 trial participants underwent TCR sequencing, of whom 200 to 220 received two doses of AZD1222 and about 26 received two doses of the MenACWY control vaccine.

What the study reported, not specific to this receptor: Because no day 14 peak-response samples were available, the repertoires could be characterized only after the peak T cell response. Epitopes outside the regions mutated in the B.1.351 and B.1.1.7 variants were reportedly recognized by nearly half of the unique spike-specific TCRs. Most participants were white British and females outnumbered males, and the authors suggested that clonal diversity may have been underestimated. The 56-69-year group was small, and its depth increase did not reach significance, likely because of low power. After two AZD1222 doses, both the breadth and the depth of spike-specific TCRs were significantly higher than at day 0 and than in MenACWY recipients. Conclusions about previously exposed vaccinees are limited, since just a handful of AZD1222 recipients were seropositive for SARS-CoV-2 at baseline. The vaccine-associated CD4 TCRs covered the entire spike protein, and the dominant responses fell in regions 160-218 and 743-854.

The CDR3 regions of human TCRbeta chains were analyzed by immunosequencing. The study's processing was this. TCRs in the repertoires were matched against a reference library of SARS-CoV-2-specific TCRs that had been generated with the MIRA antigen-specificity platform. Breadth was defined as the fraction of unique TCRs that were SARS-CoV-2-associated. Depth was defined as the fraction of total T cells that were SARS-CoV-2-associated. Each spike-specific TCR was assigned to its reactive spike region and to a CD4 or CD8 class using the MIRA data. Log10-transformed breadth and depth values were compared by one-way ANOVA with Sidak's multiple comparisons tests. As stored in TCRdb, this immuneACCESS dataset retains in-frame rearrangements with V and J assigned. A fraction of the clones does not appear; measured against another copy, unresolved V genes explain less than half of the discrepancy, and the remainder lacks a known reason. The DNA was the basis for D and trimming; V, J and clone size are from that table. A total of roughly 100,000 clones appear in this sample, 88% of them only once. About 20% of the sample lies in the top ten.

Explained via the paper, the time point label denotes: baseline before first vaccination. The vaccinee samples were drawn from two UK trials, COV001 and COV002, one of which was a single-blind randomized controlled phase 2/3 trial testing AZD1222 (ChAdOx1 nCoV-19) in healthy adults. For TCRbeta chain sequencing, PBMC samples were collected from trial participants at day 0 and at day 28 after the second dose. Looking up the germline V gene yields CDR1 ENHRY and CDR2 SYGVKD. The V and J ends are trimmed by 2 bases and 2 bases, leaving 10 bases between them. The CDR3 spans 14 residues, from the cysteine through the phenylalanine. The read is trimmed to its CDR3 DNA, 42 bases read in frame from base 1.

The source is an adult in good health. The sequencing used peripheral blood, collected on day 0 of AZD1222 vaccination. The rearranged chain carries TRBV10-3 and TRBJ2-7; no D segment can be confidently identified. This receptor has the CDR3 CAISERTGAYEQYF. The DNA sequence follows: TGTGCCATCAGTGAGAGGACCGGCGCCTACGAGCAGTACTTC.